This TCR beta chain was sequenced in a study of response to subunit inactivated influenza vaccine. This clonotype turned up a few times. What it binds is unknown. Points from the study as a whole: Authors suggested that a seasonal influenza vaccination recruits few new T cells each time.

Germline values: CDR1 SGHRS, CDR2 YFSETQ. Trimming removed 2 bases from V and 0 bases from J, with 7 bases in between. CDR3 length: 14 amino acids. TCRdb reanalysed the RT-PCR reads using MiXCR and keeps one entry per CDR3 protein. The table lists hundreds of thousands of distinct CDR3 sequences, about a sixth of them singletons. This chain uses TRBV5-1 with TRBJ2-3; D is uncertain. The source material was PBMCs from blood, sampled less than 13 days after vaccination. The sequence was obtained from a man aged 45-65 years who received an inactivated influenza vaccine. This CDR3 reads CASSLGESTDTQYF. CDR3 in DNA: TGCGCCAGCAGCTTAGGAGAGAGCACAGATACGCAGTATTTT.